This record looks at one T cell receptor (beta chain) sequence and its context. These data are taken from a study of tumor-infiltrating lymphocytes in primary liver carcinoma. Making TCR beta cDNA involved around 540 ng total RNA and a constant-region primer. Libraries of TCR beta came from three nested multiplex PCR rounds with slightly modified ARM-PCR. Researchers ran the first two PCR rounds for 10 cycles each with TRBV1-TRBV30 forward primers and a C-beta reverse primer. TCRdb re-called the multiplex PCR reads through MiXCR, storing one row per CDR3 protein. Counted here are about 60,000 distinct CDR3 sequences, roughly two thirds occurring once; the ten biggest clones make up around 44%. The study co-extracted DNA and RNA from around 20-30 mg of unsorted bulk tissue. Germline trimming cut 10 bases from V and 5 bases from J; bases unmatched to any gene: 16. Germline V gives CDR1 MNHNY, CDR2 SVGAGI (reference sequence). This CDR3 comprises 16 residues.

Sequencing was done on a sample of liver tumor tissue from sampling region 4. Subset meaning: tumor region T4, right-lateral pole. This TCR was sampled from a man aged 40-49 years with primary liver carcinoma and hepatitis B virus infection. The J gene is TRBJ2-7, the V gene TRBV6-6; 11 bases are shared with TRBD2. The DNA of the CDR3 is TGTGCCATCACCCCACTCTTAGCGGGAGGGAGAAACGAGCAGTACTTC. Residues: CAITPLLAGGRNEQYF.